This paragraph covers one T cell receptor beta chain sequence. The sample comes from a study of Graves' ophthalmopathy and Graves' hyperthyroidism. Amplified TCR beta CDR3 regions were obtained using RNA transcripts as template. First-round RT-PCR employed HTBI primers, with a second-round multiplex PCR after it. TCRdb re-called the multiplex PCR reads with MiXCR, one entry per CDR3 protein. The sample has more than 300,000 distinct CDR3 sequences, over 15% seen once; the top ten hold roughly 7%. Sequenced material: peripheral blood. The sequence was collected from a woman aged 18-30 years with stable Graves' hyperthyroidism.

The CDR3 nucleotides read TGTGCCAGCAGTTTAATGGGACAGGGGGAGACCCAGTACTTC. Residues: CASSLMGQGETQYF. The genes are TRBV12-3 or TRBV12-4 and TRBJ2-5; TRBD1 matches 10 bases. Trimming took 2 bases from V and 5 from J; bases not matched to a gene: 2. The CDR3 covers 14 residues.